This T cell receptor beta chain was captured in a study of T cells after yellow fever vaccination. Germline V gene data show CDR1 as SGHTA and CDR2 as FQGNSA. V was clipped by 5 bases and J by 7 bases; unmatched bases: 9. CDR3 length equals 14 residues. TCRdb called the 5' RACE reads again in MiXCR, with one record for every CDR3 protein. The repertoire holds 300,000 or so distinct CDR3 sequences, around 7.3% seen once, with 15% to 20% in the top ten. This clonotype was seen more than once but under ten times. The sample in question was PBMCs, obtained around 45 days after the first yellow fever vaccination. The chain combines TRBV7-2 with TRBJ2-5, with 8 bases that match TRBD2. The source is a man younger than 30 who received the YFV17D yellow fever vaccine. For the CDR3, the DNA is TGTGCCAGCAGCCTCGGGGGGGCAGGAGGGACCCAGTACTTC. Amino acids: CASSLGGAGGTQYF.